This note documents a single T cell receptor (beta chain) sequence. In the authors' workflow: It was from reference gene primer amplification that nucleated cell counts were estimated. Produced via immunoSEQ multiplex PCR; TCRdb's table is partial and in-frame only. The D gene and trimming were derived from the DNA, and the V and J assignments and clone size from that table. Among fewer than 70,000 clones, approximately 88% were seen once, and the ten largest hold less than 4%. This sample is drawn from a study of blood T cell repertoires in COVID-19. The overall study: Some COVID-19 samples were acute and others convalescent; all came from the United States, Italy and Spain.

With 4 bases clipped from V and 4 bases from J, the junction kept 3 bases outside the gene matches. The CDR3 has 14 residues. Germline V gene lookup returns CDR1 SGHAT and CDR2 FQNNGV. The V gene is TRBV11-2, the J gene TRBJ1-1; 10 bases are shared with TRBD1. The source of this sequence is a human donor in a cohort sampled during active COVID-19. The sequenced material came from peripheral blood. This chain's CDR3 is CASSSGQGFTEAFF. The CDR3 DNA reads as TGTGCCAGCAGCTCGGGACAGGGGTTCACTGAAGCTTTCTTT.